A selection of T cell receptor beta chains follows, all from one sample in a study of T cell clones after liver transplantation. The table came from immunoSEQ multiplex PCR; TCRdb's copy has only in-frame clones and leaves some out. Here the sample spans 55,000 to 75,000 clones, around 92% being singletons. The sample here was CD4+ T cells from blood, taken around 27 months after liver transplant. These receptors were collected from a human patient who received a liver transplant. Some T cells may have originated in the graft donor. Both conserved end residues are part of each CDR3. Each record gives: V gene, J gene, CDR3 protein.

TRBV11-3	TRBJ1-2	CASSLATQGAQSF
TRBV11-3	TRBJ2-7	CASSSRLAGDEQYF
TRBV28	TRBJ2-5	CASSIPRTSGRRETQYF
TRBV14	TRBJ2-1	CASSQDRGNEQFF
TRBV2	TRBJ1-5	CASSQQGFNQPQHF
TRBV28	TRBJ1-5	CASSLYTGDANQPQHF
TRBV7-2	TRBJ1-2	CASSLSRGGYYGYTF
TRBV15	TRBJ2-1	CATSSDRDRPYNEQFF
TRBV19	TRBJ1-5	CASSIGHDNQPQHF
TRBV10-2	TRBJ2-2	CASSEDTSNTGELFF
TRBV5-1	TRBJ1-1	CASLGTVNTEAFF
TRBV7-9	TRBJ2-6	CALAEGSGANVLTF
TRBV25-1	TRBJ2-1	CASSGMGTFYNEQFF
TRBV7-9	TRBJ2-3	CASSSPGGSTDTQYF
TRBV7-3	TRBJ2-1	CASSLSGLAGDRWVYNEQFF
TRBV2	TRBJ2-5	CASSEFGEETQYF
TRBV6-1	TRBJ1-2	CASTETLPDYGYTF
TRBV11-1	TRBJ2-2	CASSSASTGVNTGELFF
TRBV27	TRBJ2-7	CASRQGTGGGEQYF
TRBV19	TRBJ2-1	CASRSHSGLAGSYEQFF
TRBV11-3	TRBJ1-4	CASSQPGGKLFF
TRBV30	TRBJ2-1	CAWTLFITSGNVNEQFF
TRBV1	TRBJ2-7	CTSSQAGTGLVGSYEQYF
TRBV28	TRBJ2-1	CASSLKLAGGYNEQFF
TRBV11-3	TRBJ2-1	CASCEALRNEQFF
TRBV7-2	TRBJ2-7	CASSRDELSGRSEQYF
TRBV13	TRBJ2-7	CASSLQRGEGLGLATYEQYF